What follows describes a single TCR beta chain. As yet, its antigen is unknown. The data were obtained in a study of beta chain features in type 1 diabetes. Background on the study: Healthy donors and patients had similar age, gender and cell yields. The study's findings and limits: Patients with type 1 diabetes showed fewer VDJ junction insertions and more deletions.

The V gene lost 5 bases and the J gene lost 4 bases, with 17 bases spanning the gap. The CDR3 is 15 amino acids. Germline V gene lookup returns CDR1 LNHDA and CDR2 SQIVND (reference sequence). Reverse transcription of all isolated RNA meant that expressed TCRB transcripts were sequenced. The repertoire was sequenced with immunoSEQ multiplex PCR; TCRdb's copy has only in-frame clones and lacks some. Here the sample spans hundreds of thousands of clones, 10% to 15% being singletons. The chain uses TRBV19 and TRBJ2-5, with a possible D match to TRBD2 (7 bases). This receptor was taken from a man younger than 35 in good health. Sample: naive CD4+ T cells from blood. This chain's CDR3 is CASSPGGATGETQYF. The CDR3, as DNA: TGTGCCAGTAGTCCTGGGGGGGCCACCGGAGAGACCCAGTACTTC.